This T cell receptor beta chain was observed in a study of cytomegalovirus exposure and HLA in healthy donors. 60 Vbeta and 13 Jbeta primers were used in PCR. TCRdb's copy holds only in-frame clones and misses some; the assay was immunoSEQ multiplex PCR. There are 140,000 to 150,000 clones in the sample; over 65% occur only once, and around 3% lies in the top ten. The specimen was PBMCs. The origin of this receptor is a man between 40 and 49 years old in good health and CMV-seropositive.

DNA for the CDR3: TGTGCCAGCACCGGGACTGGGAACACCGGGGAGCTGTTTTTT. Amino acid sequence: CASTGTGNTGELFF. This rearrangement joins TRBV6-1 to TRBJ2-2; TRBD2 is a possible D gene (6 bases). Trimming took 7 bases from V and 1 from J, leaving 10 bases between them. The V gene's germline CDR1 is MNHNS and CDR2 SASEGT. The CDR3 consists of 14 residues.